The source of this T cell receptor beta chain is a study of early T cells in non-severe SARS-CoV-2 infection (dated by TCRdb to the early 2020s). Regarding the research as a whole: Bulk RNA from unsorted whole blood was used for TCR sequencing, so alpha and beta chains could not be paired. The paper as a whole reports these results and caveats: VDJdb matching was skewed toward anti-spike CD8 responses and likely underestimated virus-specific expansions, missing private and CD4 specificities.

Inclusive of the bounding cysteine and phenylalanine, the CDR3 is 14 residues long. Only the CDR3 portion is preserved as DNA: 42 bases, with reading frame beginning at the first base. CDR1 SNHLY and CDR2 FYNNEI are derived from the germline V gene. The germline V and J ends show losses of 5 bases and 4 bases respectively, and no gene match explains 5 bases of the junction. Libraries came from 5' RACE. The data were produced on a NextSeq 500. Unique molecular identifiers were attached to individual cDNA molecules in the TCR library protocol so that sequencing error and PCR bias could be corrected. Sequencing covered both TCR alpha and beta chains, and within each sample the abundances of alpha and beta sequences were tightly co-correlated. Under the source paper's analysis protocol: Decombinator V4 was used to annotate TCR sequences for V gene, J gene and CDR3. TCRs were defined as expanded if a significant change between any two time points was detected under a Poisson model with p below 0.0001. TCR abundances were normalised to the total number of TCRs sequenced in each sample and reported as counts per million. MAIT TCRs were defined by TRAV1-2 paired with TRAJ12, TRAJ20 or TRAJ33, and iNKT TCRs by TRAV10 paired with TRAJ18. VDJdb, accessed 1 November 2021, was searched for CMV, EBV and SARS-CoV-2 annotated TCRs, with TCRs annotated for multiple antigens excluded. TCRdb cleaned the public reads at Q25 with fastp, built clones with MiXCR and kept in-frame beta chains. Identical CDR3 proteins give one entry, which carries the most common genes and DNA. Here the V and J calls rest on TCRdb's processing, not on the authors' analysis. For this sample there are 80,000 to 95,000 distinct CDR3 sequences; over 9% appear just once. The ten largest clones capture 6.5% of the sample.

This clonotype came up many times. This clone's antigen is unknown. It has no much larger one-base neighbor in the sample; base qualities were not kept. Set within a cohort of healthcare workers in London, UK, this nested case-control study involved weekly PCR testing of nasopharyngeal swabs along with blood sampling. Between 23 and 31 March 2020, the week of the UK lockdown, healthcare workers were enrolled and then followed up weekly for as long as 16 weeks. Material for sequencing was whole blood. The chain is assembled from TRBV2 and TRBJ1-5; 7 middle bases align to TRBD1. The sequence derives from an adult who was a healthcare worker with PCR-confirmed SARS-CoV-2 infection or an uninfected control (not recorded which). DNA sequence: TGTGCCAGCAGTCCTACAGGGGAAAATCAGCCCCAGCATTTT. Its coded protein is CASSPTGENQPQHF.